This T cell receptor (beta chain) is from a study of control samples from healthy donors and cancer patients. Profiled with immunoSEQ multiplex PCR; TCRdb holds only in-frame clones, not every one. The table includes 130,000 or so clones, around 92% detected once. The CDR3 sequence is 13 residues long. Trimming took off 7 bases at V and 2 bases at J, with 11 bases between the two ends. In germline, CDR1 is SNHLY, CDR2 FYNNEI. This clone came up a few times. This TCR derives from a man aged 45-60 years with head and neck cancer. The rearrangement joins TRBV2 to TRBJ1-1; tentatively, D is TRBD1 (5 bases). Sequencing input: PBMCs. Here the CDR3 reads CASIGTTNTEAFF. The CDR3 DNA is TGTGCCAGCATCGGGACTACAAACACTGAAGCTTTCTTT.